This T cell receptor (beta chain) comes out of a study of cytomegalovirus exposure and HLA in healthy donors. PCR employed 60 Vbeta and 13 Jbeta primers. Clones were sequenced by immunoSEQ multiplex PCR, and TCRdb holds only the in-frame ones, with some missing. This sample has some 130,000 clones, with approximately 80% found just once. Study-level findings and limits: The study labeled more than 150 TCR beta chains cytomegalovirus-associated. The authors later linked a missense DCLRE1C variant to TCR beta V- and J-gene trimming.

Concerning this clone: Its matching antigen is unknown.

The sequencing sample was made of PBMCs. The TCR sequence derives from a female donor in good health and CMV-seronegative.

CDR3 DNA: TGCGCCAGCAGCTTCGCGGGCACTGAAGCTTTCTTT. Translating gives CASSFAGTEAFF. The J gene is TRBJ1-1, the V gene TRBV5-1; D ambiguous. CDR3 size: 12 residues. V was pared by 2 bases and J by 4 bases, with 6 bases between. Germline V lookup: CDR1 SGHRS, CDR2 YFSETQ.